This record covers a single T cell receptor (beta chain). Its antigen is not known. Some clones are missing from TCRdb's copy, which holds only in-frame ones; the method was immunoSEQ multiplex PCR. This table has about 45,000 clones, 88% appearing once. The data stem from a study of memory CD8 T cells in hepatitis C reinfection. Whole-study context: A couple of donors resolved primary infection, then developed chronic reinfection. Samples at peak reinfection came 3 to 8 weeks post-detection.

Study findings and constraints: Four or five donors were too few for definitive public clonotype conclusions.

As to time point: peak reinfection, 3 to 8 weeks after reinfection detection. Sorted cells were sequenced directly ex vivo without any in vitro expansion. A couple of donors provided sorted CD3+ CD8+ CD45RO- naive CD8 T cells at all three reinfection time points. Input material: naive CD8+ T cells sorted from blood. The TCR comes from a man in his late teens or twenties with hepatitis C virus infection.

The CDR3 nucleotides are TGTGCCACCAGCACTGTCCAGACAACGAACACCGGGGAGCTGTTTTTT. Its protein product is CATSTVQTTNTGELFF. The rearrangement uses TRBV15 and TRBJ2-2; unclear D gene. Germline lookup yields CDR1 LNHNV and CDR2 YYDKDF (reference sequence). The V gene lost 4 bases and the J gene lost 0 bases, with 12 bases spanning the gap. The CDR3 consists of 16 residues.